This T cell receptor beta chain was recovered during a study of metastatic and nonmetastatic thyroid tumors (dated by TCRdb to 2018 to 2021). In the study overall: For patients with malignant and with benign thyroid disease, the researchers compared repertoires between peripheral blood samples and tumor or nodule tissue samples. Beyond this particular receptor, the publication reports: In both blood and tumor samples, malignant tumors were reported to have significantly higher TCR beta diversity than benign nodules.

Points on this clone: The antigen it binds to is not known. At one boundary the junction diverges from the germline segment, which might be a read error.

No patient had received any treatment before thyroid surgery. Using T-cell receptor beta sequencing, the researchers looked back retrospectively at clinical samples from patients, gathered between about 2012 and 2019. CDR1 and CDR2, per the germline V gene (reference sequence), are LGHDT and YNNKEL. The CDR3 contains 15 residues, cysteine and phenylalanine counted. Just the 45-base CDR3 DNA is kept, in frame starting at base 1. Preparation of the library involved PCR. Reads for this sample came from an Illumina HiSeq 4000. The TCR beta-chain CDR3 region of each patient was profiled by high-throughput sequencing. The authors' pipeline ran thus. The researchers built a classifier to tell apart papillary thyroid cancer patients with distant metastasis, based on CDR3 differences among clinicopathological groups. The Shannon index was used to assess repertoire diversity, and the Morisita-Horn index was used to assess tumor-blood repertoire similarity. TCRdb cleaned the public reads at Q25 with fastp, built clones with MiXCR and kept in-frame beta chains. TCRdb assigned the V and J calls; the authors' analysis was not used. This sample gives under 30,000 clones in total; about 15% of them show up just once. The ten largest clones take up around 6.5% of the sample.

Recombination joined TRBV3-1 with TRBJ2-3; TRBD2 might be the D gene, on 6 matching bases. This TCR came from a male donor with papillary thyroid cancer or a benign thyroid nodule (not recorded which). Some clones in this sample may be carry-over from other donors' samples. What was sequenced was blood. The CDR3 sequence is CAISQDSGSTDTQYF. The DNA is TGTGCCATCAGCCAAGATAGCGGTAGTACTGATACGCAGTATTTT.